This T cell receptor beta chain was found in a study of control samples from healthy donors and cancer patients. Trimming took 4 bases from V and 5 from J; bases not matched to a gene: 8. Germline values: CDR1 SGHVS, CDR2 FQNEAQ. The CDR3 has 14 amino acids. Sequencing was performed with immunoSEQ multiplex PCR; in TCRdb, only in-frame clones are kept and a portion is missing. The sample gives some 120,000 clones, over 75% of which show up once; 2% to 3% is in the top ten. This clonotype was obtained from a young man in good health. This chain connects TRBV7-8 to TRBJ2-7, with 7 bases aligning to TRBD1. The sequenced material came from blood. The CDR3 loop reads CASSSPTGNHEQYV. CDR3 nucleotides: TGTGCCAGCAGCTCGCCGACAGGGAACCACGAGCAGTACGTC.